This is a list of T cell receptor beta chains from one sample in a study of radiotherapy plus CTLA-4 blockade in lung cancer. The repertoire was sequenced with immunoSEQ multiplex PCR; TCRdb's copy has only in-frame clones and lacks some. Of 70,000 to 90,000 clones in the sample, approximately 80% were seen once. Sequencing used peripheral blood, obtained from a patient treated with radiotherapy plus ipilimumab. These receptors were collected from a human donor with non-small cell lung cancer who had stable disease on radiotherapy plus ipilimumab. The conserved cysteine and the conserved F or W are not part of the CDR3 here.

J: TRBJ2-1
V: TRBV9
CDR3: ASSQDGLASNEQF

J: TRBJ1-6
V: TRBV25-1
CDR3: ASSKRGQGQNSPLH

J: TRBJ1-3
V: TRBV6-6
CDR3: ASSYNGQGSGNTIY

J: TRBJ2-7
V: TRBV11-2
CDR3: ASSFSYSTSEQY

J: TRBJ2-2
V: TRBV6-5
CDR3: ASSYLSLNIPGELF

J: TRBJ1-3
V: TRBV28
CDR3: ASTPIGQRGNTIY

J: TRBJ2-1
V: TRBV27
CDR3: ASSLFISGGRVYNEQF

J: TRBJ2-5
V: TRBV9
CDR3: ASSVGWVQETQY

J: TRBJ2-3
V: TRBV28
CDR3: ASSLGGVRTDTQY

J: TRBJ1-2
V: TRBV7-6
CDR3: ASSPTPGYGYT

J: TRBJ1-1
V: TRBV6-5
CDR3: ASSDRVLNTEAF

J: TRBJ2-1
V: TRBV9
CDR3: ASSVVGLDGNEQF

J: TRBJ1-3
V: TRBV5-1
CDR3: ASSRDRSSGNTIY

J: TRBJ1-2
V: TRBV9
CDR3: ASSFPGQNYGYT

J: TRBJ1-2
V: TRBV7-9
CDR3: ASTPSGNYGYT

J: TRBJ2-3
V: TRBV27
CDR3: ASSPGTSGGFPDTQY

J: TRBJ1-2
V: TRBV29-1
CDR3: SVERANYGYT

J: TRBJ2-3
V: TRBV6-1
CDR3: ASSVRLAGDLSTDTQY

J: TRBJ2-3
V: TRBV2
CDR3: ASRGLTDTQY

J: TRBJ2-7
V: TRBV4-1
CDR3: ASSQESGYEQY

J: TRBJ2-1
V: TRBV11-2
CDR3: ASSRVPGRLNNEQF

J: TRBJ2-1
V: TRBV19
CDR3: ASSPGPGGEQF

J: TRBJ2-1
V: TRBV6-4
CDR3: ASSDTGGLNNEQF

J: TRBJ2-3
V: TRBV6-9
CDR3: ASSWFTSAPRTDTQY

J: TRBJ1-1
V: TRBV7-2
CDR3: ASSLDQVNTEAF

J: TRBJ2-3
V: TRBV7-8
CDR3: ASSSRGNTQY

J: TRBJ2-5
V: TRBV4-1
CDR3: ASSQDKDLRAQY

J: TRBJ2-7
V: TRBV7-2
CDR3: ASTKGLAGGRDEQY

J: TRBJ1-6
V: TRBV25-1
CDR3: ASSEGDRGNSPLH

J: TRBJ1-6
V: TRBV18
CDR3: ASSTKSSYNSPLH

J: TRBJ2-1
V: TRBV5-4
CDR3: ASSLARGAGVNEQF

J: TRBJ2-3
V: TRBV29-1
CDR3: SVSRASGGLDTQY

J: TRBJ2-4
V: TRBV2
CDR3: ATKEFAGGIKNIQY

J: TRBJ2-6
V: TRBV27
CDR3: ASSLYAQGELNSGANVLT

J: TRBJ1-3
V: TRBV7-6
CDR3: ASSLAANSGNTTY

J: TRBJ2-1
V: TRBV10-3
CDR3: AISDPVAGGLYNEQF

J: TRBJ2-5
V: TRBV6-1
CDR3: ASNRMGLQETQY

J: TRBJ2-7
V: TRBV5-1
CDR3: ASSPGTGGGQYEQY

J: TRBJ2-5
V: TRBV7-8
CDR3: ASSPPGSRQETQY

J: TRBJ2-1
V: TRBV19
CDR3: ASSRTSGGFTYNEQF

J: TRBJ2-2
V: TRBV6-1
CDR3: ASRFSHTGELF

J: TRBJ1-5
V: TRBV9
CDR3: ASSVAEGNQPQH

J: TRBJ1-2
V: TRBV14
CDR3: ASSQGQGRSYGYT

J: TRBJ2-1
V: TRBV7-2
CDR3: ASSPHGAGVSTITNEQF

J: TRBJ2-7
V: TRBV19
CDR3: ASSSGTGATYEQY

J: TRBJ1-1
V: TRBV7-2
CDR3: ASSLGGSPNTEAF

J: TRBJ1-1
V: TRBV18
CDR3: ASSPLRDPNTEAF

J: TRBJ1-2
V: TRBV14
CDR3: ASSQDLRGRDGYT